Listed below are T cell receptor beta chains from one sample, sequenced in a study of blood T cell repertoires in COVID-19. Sequencing used immunoSEQ multiplex PCR; TCRdb keeps in-frame clones, though not all of them. The table lists around 100,000 clones, 85% to 95% of them singletons. Material for sequencing was peripheral blood. These receptors all stem from a man over 45 with active COVID-19. Each CDR3 is given with its conserved first and last residue. Fields, in order: clone size, D gene, V gene, J gene, CDR3 DNA, CDR3 protein. The D gene is left open where the match is weak. Only some rows state a clone size, as once, few, many or a class for expanded clones.

once	TRBD1	TRBV2	TRBJ1-1	TGTGCCAGCAGGGGACAGGGGTTTGAAGCTTTCTTT	CASRGQGFEAFF
.	.	TRBV5-4	TRBJ1-3	TGTGCCAGCAGCTTGCCGGGGAGTTACACCATATATTTT	CASSLPGSYTIYF
.	.	TRBV5-4	TRBJ1-1	TGTGCCAGCAGCTACGGGGGGAACACTGAAGCTTTCTTT	CASSYGGNTEAFF
.	TRBD2	TRBV24-1	TRBJ2-1	TGTGCCACCAGACCGGGACTAGCGGGTACTGAGCAGTTCTTC	CATRPGLAGTEQFF
.	TRBD2	TRBV6-6	TRBJ2-7	TGTGCCAGCAGCAGACTAGCGGCTTACGAGCAGTACTTC	CASSRLAAYEQYF
.	.	TRBV28	TRBJ2-2	TGTGCCAGCAGTTTTGTCGTTCCTTCTATAGACACCGGGGAGCTGTTTTTT	CASSFVVPSIDTGELFF
.	TRBD1	TRBV28	TRBJ1-2	TGTGCCAGCAGTGGTGCGGGGACAGGGGGATCCTGGGAGGGCTACACCTTC	CASSGAGTGGSWEGYTF
.	TRBD1	TRBV6-5	TRBJ2-7	TGTGCCAGCGCACAGGGGGGCTACGAGCAGTACTTC	CASAQGGYEQYF
.	.	TRBV6-1	TRBJ2-1	TGTGCCAGCAGTGACCCCGGTAAGGGCAGGGTAGTAAATGAGCAGTTCTTC	CASSDPGKGRVVNEQFF
many	TRBD1	TRBV4-2	TRBJ2-7	TGTGCCAGCAGCCAAGAGGACCGACAGGGGGCCTACGAGCAGTACTTC	CASSQEDRQGAYEQYF
.	TRBD2	TRBV10-1	TRBJ2-1	TGCGCCAGCAGTCATAGCGGGATCTACAATGAGCAGTTCTTC	CASSHSGIYNEQFF
.	TRBD1	TRBV18	TRBJ2-7	TGTGCCAGCTCATTGTTAGGGACAGGCGCCTACGAGCAGTACTTC	CASSLLGTGAYEQYF
.	.	TRBV6-2/TRBV6-3	TRBJ2-5	TGTGCCAGCAGTACCCTGGAGGATGGGGAGACCCAGTACTTC	CASSTLEDGETQYF
.	.	TRBV30	TRBJ1-2	TGTGCCTGGAGTGCATCCTCGATAGACGACCAGGGATCGGGCACCTTC	CAWSASSIDDQGSGTF
.	.	TRBV24-1	TRBJ2-3	TGTGCCACCAGTGATGGGGCGGTGTTCACAGATACGCAGTATTTT	CATSDGAVFTDTQYF
.	.	TRBV30	TRBJ1-4	TGTGCCTGGAGTTGGCTGCGCGGTGAACTGTTTTTT	CAWSWLRGELFF
.	.	TRBV28	TRBJ2-1	TGTGCCAGCAGACCTAACCCCTCCTACAATGAGCAGTTCTTC	CASRPNPSYNEQFF
.	.	TRBV7-2	TRBJ2-2	TGTGCCAGCAGCTTAGTTGGGGGGGCGGACACCGGGGAGCTGTTTTTT	CASSLVGGADTGELFF
.	.	TRBV25-1	TRBJ2-7	TGTGCCAGCAGTGAATACCGGGGCTACGAGCAGTACTTC	CASSEYRGYEQYF
.	.	TRBV2	TRBJ2-1	TGTGCCAGCAGAGCTTCGAGACTGAGCTCCTACAATGAGCAGTTCTTC	CASRASRLSSYNEQFF
.	TRBD2	TRBV6-6	TRBJ2-3	TGTGCCAGCAGTTACGGCACTAGCGGGTTTGATACGCAGTATTTT	CASSYGTSGFDTQYF